These 17 T cell receptor beta chains originate from one sample sequenced in a study of PD-1 blockade in classical Hodgkin lymphoma. Only in-frame clones appear in the TCRdb table, and some are missing; sequencing was by immunoSEQ multiplex PCR. The sample holds some 48,000 clones, over 70% seen once. Described time point: cycle 4 day 1 (C4D1), after six to seven weeks of nivolumab. With no exception, relapse followed autologous stem cell transplantation in all patients, and brentuximab vedotin exposure varied. The material sequenced was peripheral blood mononuclear cells (PBMCs), taken before the fourth cycle of nivolumab. Receptors originate from a human donor with classical Hodgkin lymphoma.

The CDR3 is CASSHRGGNTEAFF. Written as DNA, the CDR3 is TGTGCCAGCAGCCACAGGGGCGGCAACACTGAAGCTTTCTTT. This chain connects TRBV6-5 to TRBJ1-1; TRBD1 matches at 7 bases. CDR1 and CDR2 from the germline V gene are MNHEY and SVGAGI. CDR3 length equals 14 residues. V dropped 6 bases and J dropped 2; count of bases not matched to a gene: 6.

The sample holds a few counts of this clone. J is TRBJ1-2 and V is TRBV9; D may be TRBD1 (6 bases). From germline, CDR1 is SGDLS and CDR2 YYNGEE. Between the trimmed V and J ends, which lost 4 bases and 6 bases, there was a span of 19 bases. This CDR3 region has 15 residues. Written as DNA, the CDR3 is TGTGCCAGCAGCTCCCCCGGGGCGGGGGCCGATGGCTACACCTTC. It translates to CASSSPGAGADGYTF. The variable domain in full, with the rest retrieved from reference TRBV9 and TRBJ1-2, is DSGVTQTPKHLITATGQRVTLRCSPRSGDLSVYWYQQSLDQGLQFLIQYYNGEERAKGNILERFSAQQFPDLHSELNLSSLELGDSALYFCASSSPGAGADGYTFGSGTRLTVV.

The V and J genes are TRBV28 and TRBJ1-2; 7 bases fit TRBD1. V was clipped by 5 bases and J by 5 bases; unmatched bases: 14. Per the germline V gene, CDR1 is MDHEN and CDR2 is SYDVKM. The CDR3 length is 16 residues. The CDR3 loop is CASSRDSLPLEYGYTF. The DNA for the CDR3 is TGTGCCAGCAGTCGGGACAGCCTACCCTTAGAATATGGCTACACCTTC.

This rearrangement joins TRBV23-1 to TRBJ2-3, with TRBD2 matching over 9 bases. TRBV23-1 is an ORF, and what it does is uncertain. The CDR3 length is 15 residues. The V gene end was trimmed by 8 bases and the J gene end by 5 bases; junction bases not matched to a gene: 11. The CDR3 bases are TGCGCCAGCTACTCAACTAGCGGGTTTTTAGATACGCAGTATTTT. It codes for CASYSTSGFLDTQYF.

The chain employs TRBV7-2 and TRBJ1-2; maybe TRBD1 (5 bases). CDR1 is SGHTA, CDR2 FQGNSA, per germline. CDR3 size: 13 residues. Trimming pared 4 bases from V and 4 bases from J, leaving 10 bases between. Here the CDR3 DNA reads TGTGCCAGCAGCTCAGGGAATCGCTATGGCTACACCTTC. It is translated as CASSSGNRYGYTF.

J is TRBJ2-7 and V is TRBV5-1; 7 bases match TRBD1. V shed 2 bases and J 2 bases; nucleotides not matched to a gene: 4. Looked up from germline, CDR1 is SGHRS and CDR2 is YFSETQ. This CDR3 region has 14 residues. For the CDR3, the DNA is TGCGCCAGCAGCTTCTCCAGGGGGACCTACGAGCAGTACTTC. It specifies CASSFSRGTYEQYF.

The genes are TRBV11-2 and TRBJ2-2; maybe TRBD2 (6 bases). Trimming left V 2 bases short and J 3 bases short, with 10 bases between. There are 15 residues in the CDR3. The germline CDR1 and CDR2 sequences are SGHAT and FQNNGV. The CDR3 protein is CASSLLWGDTGELFF. CDR3 nucleotide sequence: TGTGCCAGCAGCTTACTTTGGGGGGACACCGGGGAGCTGTTTTTT.

This chain links TRBV4-2 with TRBJ2-7; D is possibly TRBD1 (5 bases). The V end lost 2 bases, the J end lost 4 bases, and 9 bases lay between the germline ends. The CDR3 contains 13 residues. CDR1 and CDR2 (germline): LGHNA, YNFKEQ. CDR3 in DNA: TGTGCCAGCAGCCAATTAGGGGATTACGAGCAGTACTTC. This translates into CASSQLGDYEQYF.

The genes are TRBV29-1 and TRBJ2-2; the match to TRBD2 covers 8 bases. Germline CDR1 SQVTM, CDR2 ANQGSEA. V gave up 1 base and J gave up 8 bases; unmatched junction bases: 9. CDR3 length: 15 amino acids. This CDR3 is CSVEGVGRALGELFF. The CDR3 DNA sequence: TGCAGCGTTGAAGGGGTCGGGAGGGCCCTTGGGGAGCTGTTTTTT.

The chain employs TRBV7-8 and TRBJ2-7; 7 bases align to TRBD1. Germline assignment: CDR1 SGHVS and CDR2 FQNEAQ. V was clipped by 4 bases and J by 1 base; unmatched bases: 7. The CDR3 loop spans 15 amino acids. In nucleotides, the CDR3 is TGTGCCAGCAGCTCGTCCGGGACAGCATCCTACGAGCAGTACTTC. Translating gives CASSSSGTASYEQYF.

This rearrangement joins TRBV18 to TRBJ2-1; the D gene is possibly TRBD2 (6 bases). The CDR3 sequence is 16 residues long. From germline, CDR1 is KGHSH and CDR2 LQKENI. The germline V and J ends were trimmed by 6 bases and 0 bases, with 15 bases remaining between them. CDR3 region: CASSEVAEPSYNEQFF. The CDR3 DNA is TGTGCCAGCTCCGAGGTAGCGGAGCCCTCCTACAATGAGCAGTTCTTC.

The J gene is TRBJ1-1, the V gene TRBV4-1, with D maybe TRBD1 (5 bases). There are 14 residues in the CDR3. The V end was cut by 1 base, the J end by 10 bases, with 16 bases between. Germline lookup yields CDR1 MGHRA and CDR2 YSYEKL. CDR3 bases: TGCGCCAGCAGCCAAGCCTCAGGGATCTATGGAGCTTTCTTT. Its translation is CASSQASGIYGAFF.

This clone was seen a single time. The V gene is TRBV5-1, the J gene TRBJ2-7, with D perhaps given as TRBD1 or TRBD2 (5 bases each). V lost 0 bases and J 4 bases, leaving 11 bases between the germline ends. CDR3 length: 14 residues. CDR1 is SGHRS, CDR2 YFSETQ, per germline. The CDR3 loop is CASSLAGDPYEQYF. For the CDR3, the DNA is TGCGCCAGCAGCTTGGCCGGGGACCCATACGAGCAGTACTTC.

V gene TRBV7-9 combines with J gene TRBJ2-7, with TRBD2 identical over 9 bases. Trimming at V came to 5 bases and at J to 0 bases, leaving 8 bases not matched to a gene. CDR3 length equals 16 residues. Germline assignment: CDR1 SEHNR and CDR2 FQNEAQ (reference sequence). The CDR3 spells CASSKHSGGSSYEQYF. The DNA for the CDR3 is TGTGCCAGCAGCAAACATAGCGGGGGTAGCTCCTACGAGCAGTACTTC.

This chain uses TRBV10-3 with TRBJ2-5; 11 bases align to TRBD1. CDR3 size: 17 residues. V gave up 5 bases and J gave up 4 bases; unmatched junction bases: 12. Looked up from germline, CDR1 is ENHRY and CDR2 is SYGVKD. CDR3 nucleotides: TGTGCCATCAGTTCGGAACGTGGACAGGGGGCCACAGAGACCCAGTACTTC. It specifies CAISSERGQGATETQYF.

This clone was counted only a few times. The rearrangement joins TRBV9 to TRBJ2-3; possible D gene TRBD2, 5 bases. V was cut by 3 bases and J by 10 bases, with 9 bases left in between. CDR3 length equals 11 residues. The germline V gene has CDR1 SGDLS and CDR2 YYNGEE. The CDR3 nucleotides read TGTGCCAGCAGCGCACTCGGGGCGCAGTATTTT. Translating it yields CASSALGAQYF.

The chain has TRBV30 and TRBJ1-2; a possible D gene is TRBD1 (5 bases). Per germline, CDR1 GTSNPN and CDR2 SVGIG (reference sequence). With 4 bases removed from V and 8 bases from J, the gap between germline ends came to 23 bases. This CDR3 has 15 residues. The CDR3: CAWTGGSSLVGGYTF. In DNA form, the CDR3 reads TGTGCCTGGACGGGGGGGAGCAGCTTGGTCGGCGGCTACACCTTC.